This T cell receptor (beta chain) originates from a study of blood T cell repertoires in COVID-19. Study-wide background: The United States, Italy and Spain were the sources of the acute and convalescent COVID-19 samples. In each case, the material was cDNA or gDNA derived from T cells, B-cell-depleted T cells, or PBMCs.

Patients in Seattle were enrolled during active infection, then followed longitudinally. This CDR3 spans 17 amino acids. Germline assignment: CDR1 SGHNT and CDR2 YYREEE (reference sequence). The trim removed 4 bases at V and 6 bases at J, leaving 14 bases unmatched. Original methodology: Amplification of reference gene primers was used by the study to estimate nucleated cell counts. Clones were sequenced by immunoSEQ multiplex PCR, and TCRdb holds only the in-frame ones, with some missing. V and J calls and clone size come straight from that table; D and trimming were deduced from the DNA. The sample lists about 230,000 clones, 83% seen once, with roughly 1.3% in the top ten.

The sequence was collected from a young woman with COVID-19, enrolled during active disease. Sequencing used peripheral blood. J is TRBJ2-1 and V is TRBV5-4, with TRBD2 identical over 9 bases. The CDR3 reads CASSQGARREGSNEQFF. CDR3 DNA sequence: TGTGCCAGCAGCCAAGGAGCCCGGCGGGAGGGCTCCAATGAGCAGTTCTTC.